These 27 T cell receptor beta chains were all obtained from the same sample, sequenced in a study of cytomegalovirus exposure and HLA in healthy donors (TCRdb year 2017). Libraries were built with the immunoSEQ multiplex PCR assay. The source is immuneACCESS, and TCRdb retained only in-frame sequences with V and J called. Part of the clones is not carried over; for the studies checked, unresolved V genes explain less than half of this, and the remainder is unexplained. The sample profile shows almost 200,000 clones; around 80% of them were found once. The ten largest account for 0.95% to 1.5% of the sample. The sequenced material came from PBMCs. These receptors came from a woman in her twenties or thirties in good health and CMV-seronegative.

The V and J genes are TRBV2 and TRBJ2-3, with 10 bases aligning to TRBD2. This CDR3 region has 14 residues. Trimming took 6 bases from V and 2 from J; bases not matched to a gene: 2. Per germline, CDR1 SNHLY and CDR2 FYNNEI. The CDR3 DNA is TGTGCCAGCAGGCTAGCGGGAGACACAGATACGCAGTATTTT. Encoded protein: CASRLAGDTDTQYF.

This rearrangement joins TRBV5-1 to TRBJ2-2; D is possibly TRBD1 (6 bases). CDR1 and CDR2 (germline): SGHRS, YFSETQ. The CDR3 sequence is 16 residues long. The V and J ends lost 5 bases and 6 bases respectively, with 20 bases between them. Written as DNA, the CDR3 is TGCGCCAGCAGTTTGATGGCAGGGGCGACGTCCGGGGAGCTGTTTTTT. Protein sequence: CASSLMAGATSGELFF.

The V call is TRBV4-1, the J call TRBJ2-7; D unresolved. Germline values: CDR1 MGHRA, CDR2 YSYEKL. The length of the CDR3 is 13 residues. V gave up 1 base and J gave up 0 bases, with 4 bases separating them. The CDR3 region is CASSQASSYEQYF. CDR3 nucleotides: TGCGCCAGCAGCCAAGCCAGCTCCTACGAGCAGTACTTC.

This clone was detected a few times. The J gene is TRBJ1-5, the V gene TRBV5-6, with no clear D. The CDR3 contains 14 residues. With 1 base removed from V and 5 bases from J, the gap between germline ends came to 10 bases. Germline V gene sequence: CDR1 SGHDT, CDR2 YYEEEE. The DNA of the CDR3 is TGTGCCAGCAGCTTGTTCTCCGTTGATCAGCCCCAGCATTTT. This encodes CASSLFSVDQPQHF.

The chain recombines TRBV6-1 with TRBJ2-7; D uncertain. Germline CDR1 is MNHNS and CDR2 is SASEGT. The CDR3 covers 17 residues. With 0 bases removed from V and 2 bases from J, the gap between germline ends came to 17 bases. The CDR3 sequence is CASSEAIRSYRPYEQYF. The CDR3 DNA follows: TGTGCCAGCAGTGAAGCGATCAGGTCATATAGGCCCTACGAGCAGTACTTC.

The chain joins TRBV20-1 to TRBJ1-4; possible D gene TRBD1, 6 bases. This CDR3 comprises 10 residues. Trimming stripped 5 bases from V and 10 bases from J, with 8 bases between. Germline V gene data show CDR1 as DFQATT and CDR2 as SNEGSKA (reference sequence). CDR3 region: CSAEQGKLFF. The CDR3 coding sequence is TGCAGTGCTGAACAGGGAAAACTGTTTTTT.

This clone appeared a few times. J is TRBJ1-5 and V is TRBV6-5; 7 bases agree with TRBD1. Trimming took 7 bases from V and 2 from J; bases not matched to a gene: 8. The CDR3 has 15 residues. The V gene's germline CDR1 is MNHEY and CDR2 SVGAGI. CDR3 in amino acids: CASKPGQRGNQPQHF. The CDR3 nucleotides read TGTGCCAGCAAGCCGGGACAGAGGGGCAATCAGCCCCAGCATTTT.

The chain carries TRBV29-1 and TRBJ2-1; D uncertain. V lost 3 bases to trimming and J lost 6 bases, with 6 bases between them. Germline V lookup: CDR1 SQVTM, CDR2 ANQGSEA. This CDR3 region has 11 residues. The CDR3: CSVDVVNEQFF. The CDR3 DNA reads TGCAGCGTTGACGTAGTCAATGAGCAGTTCTTC.

On this clone itself: The sample contains more than one DNA sequence encoding this CDR3. CDR3: CASSAGTGYEKLFF. In DNA form, the CDR3 reads TGTGCCAGCAGCGCGGGGACAGGGTATGAAAAACTGTTTTTT. The rearrangement uses TRBV9 and TRBJ1-4; TRBD1 aligns across 9 bases. Germline CDR1 reads SGDLS; CDR2 reads YYNGEE. Unmatched junction bases numbered 3, after V lost 3 bases and J lost 6 bases. CDR3 length: 14 residues. The entire variable domain, with the rest obtained from reference TRBV9 and TRBJ1-4, is as follows: DSGVTQTPKHLITATGQRVTLRCSPRSGDLSVYWYQQSLDQGLQFLIQYYNGEERAKGNILERFSAQQFPDLHSELNLSSLELGDSALYFCASSAGTGYEKLFFGSGTQLSVL.

This chain joins TRBV27 and TRBJ2-7, with 7 bases matching TRBD1. The CDR3 is made up of 15 amino acids. Unmatched junction bases numbered 4, after V lost 0 bases and J lost 2 bases. CDR1 is MNHEY and CDR2 is SMNVEV in the germline V gene (reference sequence). The CDR3 is CASSLSQTGPYEQYF. The CDR3 nucleotides read TGTGCCAGCAGTTTATCGCAGACAGGGCCCTACGAGCAGTACTTC.

This clone was observed a single time. The chain joins TRBV29-1 to TRBJ1-2; D remains ambiguous. The germline gives CDR1 SQVTM, CDR2 ANQGSEA. This CDR3 is built from 13 residues. Trimming shortened V by 5 bases and J by 2 bases, and 12 bases separated the two germline ends. The CDR3 DNA reads TGCAGCGTTTCTCAGGTTACGAACTATGGCTACACCTTC. This codes for CSVSQVTNYGYTF.

V is TRBV27 and J is TRBJ2-7; 7 bases fit TRBD1. V lost 0 bases, J lost 6 bases, and 8 bases stayed unmatched. CDR1 MNHEY and CDR2 SMNVEV come from the germline V gene (reference sequence). The CDR3 consists of 15 residues. The CDR3 region is CASSLSATGYGEQYF. DNA of the CDR3: TGTGCCAGCAGTTTATCAGCGACAGGGTATGGCGAGCAGTACTTC.

This chain connects TRBV9 to TRBJ1-2; D remains ambiguous. The length of the CDR3 is 15 residues. Between the trimmed V and J ends, which lost 0 bases and 5 bases, there was a span of 14 bases. The germline V gene has CDR1 SGDLS and CDR2 YYNGEE. Written as DNA, the CDR3 is TGTGCCAGCAGCGTAGCTCGGGAGACGATATATGGCTACACCTTC. Translated: CASSVARETIYGYTF.

This clone turned up a few times. V usage is TRBV29-1 and J usage is TRBJ2-7, with TRBD1 matching over 10 bases. The CDR3 is 13 residues long. CDR1 is SQVTM, CDR2 ANQGSEA, per germline. Losses at the gene ends were 6 bases for V and 0 bases for J; bases not matched to a gene: 2. The CDR3 is CSVRTGGSYEQYF. The CDR3 DNA reads as TGCAGCGTGAGGACAGGGGGCTCCTACGAGCAGTACTTC.

The chain has TRBV7-2 and TRBJ1-3, with D possibly matching TRBD1 (5 bases). Trimming cost V 0 bases and J 2 bases, with 8 bases left between them. CDR1 SGHTA and CDR2 FQGNSA come from the germline V gene. This CDR3 has 15 amino acids. CDR3: CASSLASGAGNTIYF. Here the CDR3 DNA reads TGTGCCAGCAGCTTAGCGTCGGGGGCTGGAAACACCATATATTTT.

CDR3 loop: CASLSHDRYSSYEQYF. The CDR3 DNA follows: TGTGCCAGCCTCTCCCACGACAGGTACTCTTCCTACGAGCAGTACTTC. This chain links TRBV21-1 with TRBJ2-7; the D call TRBD1 from the table was never checked on the DNA. TRBV21-1 is termed a pseudogene. The CDR3 consists of 16 residues.

This clone was picked up a small number of times. The chain is built from TRBV5-1 and TRBJ1-6; 7 bases match TRBD1. Germline CDR1 SGHRS, CDR2 YFSETQ. The CDR3 consists of 15 residues. The junction had 8 bases not matched to a gene; V was cut back by 4 bases and J by 7 bases. DNA for the CDR3: TGCGCCAGCAGCCGAACACAGGGGTCGAATTCACCCCTCCACTTT. As protein: CASSRTQGSNSPLHF.

The V and J genes are TRBV30 and TRBJ1-2, with 7 nucleotides matching TRBD1. CDR1 GTSNPN and CDR2 SVGIG come from the germline V gene (reference sequence). Trimming cost V 8 bases and J 8 bases; bases outside gene matches: 14. This CDR3 spans 13 amino acids. The CDR3 reads CAAAQGQAGGYTF. CDR3 nucleotides: TGTGCCGCCGCACAAGGACAGGCTGGGGGCTACACCTTC.

V and J are TRBV10-3 and TRBJ2-2, with 8 bases matching TRBD2. Looked up from germline, CDR1 is ENHRY and CDR2 is SYGVKD. The J segment lost 2 bases and the V segment lost 1 base, leaving 3 bases of the junction unmatched. This CDR3 region has 16 residues. The CDR3 nucleotides are TGTGCCATCAGTGAGTTAGCGGGAAGAAACACCGGGGAGCTGTTTTTT. Its translation is CAISELAGRNTGELFF.

V gene TRBV5-1 combines with J gene TRBJ2-6; D is uncertain. The CDR3 length is 16 residues. V was clipped by 0 bases and J by 2 bases, with 9 bases between them. CDR1 is SGHRS, CDR2 YFSETQ, per germline. The CDR3: CASSLAVTTGANVLTF. The CDR3 bases are TGCGCCAGCAGCTTGGCAGTGACAACTGGGGCCAACGTCCTGACTTTC.

The V and J genes are TRBV6-6 and TRBJ2-1; D gene ambiguous. Deletions cut 2 bases from V and 7 bases from J, with 6 bases between. This CDR3 has 12 amino acids. From germline, CDR1 is MNHNY and CDR2 SVGAGI (reference sequence). Here the CDR3 reads CASSYGWNEQFF. For the CDR3, the DNA is TGTGCCAGCAGTTACGGCTGGAATGAGCAGTTCTTC.

This chain's CDR3 is CASNGVGASYGYTF. Here the CDR3 DNA reads TGTGCCAGCAATGGGGTAGGGGCTAGCTATGGCTACACCTTC. The chain recombines TRBV2 with TRBJ1-2, with a tentative D call TRBD1 (5 bases). The CDR3 consists of 14 residues. Between the trimmed V and J ends, which lost 7 bases and 4 bases, there was a span of 16 bases. Germline lookup yields CDR1 SNHLY and CDR2 FYNNEI.

The chain has TRBV5-1 and TRBJ1-4, with 7 bases identical to TRBD1. V lost 4 bases, J lost 5 bases, and 11 bases stayed unmatched. Germline V CDR1 and CDR2: SGHRS, YFSETQ. The CDR3 spans 16 residues. The CDR3: CASSGRPGGMNEKLFF. The CDR3 DNA reads TGCGCCAGCAGCGGCCGTCCAGGGGGGATGAATGAAAAACTGTTTTTT.

The chain couples TRBV19 to TRBJ1-2; maybe TRBD1 (6 bases). The germline V gene encodes CDR1 LNHDA and CDR2 SQIVND (reference sequence). V lost 8 bases and J 4 bases, leaving 17 bases between the germline ends. This CDR3 is 14 amino acids long. CDR3 nucleotides: TGTGCCAGTTTCCGTGGAGGGGGGGCCTATGGCTACACCTTC. Amino acids: CASFRGGGAYGYTF.

This clone appeared a single time. This rearrangement joins TRBV6-5 to TRBJ1-1; a possible D gene is TRBD1 (5 bases). V lost 4 bases and J lost 3, with 18 bases in between. Germline V gene sequence: CDR1 MNHEY, CDR2 SVGAGI. CDR3 length: 16 amino acids. CDR3: CASSSLDSLADTEAFF. In DNA form, the CDR3 reads TGTGCCAGCAGTTCCCTTGACAGCTTGGCGGACACTGAAGCTTTCTTT.

The rearrangement uses TRBV7-3 and TRBJ1-2; D possibly corresponds to TRBD1 (5 bases). The germline gives CDR1 SGHTA, CDR2 FQGTGA. This CDR3 comprises 16 residues. Trimming left V 2 bases short and J 2 bases short, with 15 bases between. For the CDR3, the DNA is TGTGCCAGCAGCTTAGACGGGACTAACTCCAACTATGGCTACACCTTC. This gives the protein CASSLDGTNSNYGYTF.

The gene calls are TRBV25-1 and TRBJ2-3; 7 nucleotides line up with TRBD2. V shed 1 base and J 5 bases; nucleotides not matched to a gene: 9. There are 16 residues in the CDR3. Germline loops: CDR1 MGHDK, CDR2 SYGVNS. In DNA form, the CDR3 reads TGTGCCAGCAGTGAATCCCCGGCGGGAGCGGAAGATACGCAGTATTTT. Protein: CASSESPAGAEDTQYF.